Listed below are T cell receptor beta chains from one sample, sequenced in a study of monozygotic twins with inflammatory bowel disease. TCRdb reworked the 5' RACE reads into one entry per CDR3 protein, no DNA. This listing includes around 190,000 distinct CDR3 sequences. Sequenced material: blood. Receptors were obtained from a human donor with ulcerative colitis or Crohn's disease, or a healthy co-twin of an affected twin (not recorded which). The CDR3 runs from the conserved cysteine through the conserved F or W. Fields, in order: J gene, V gene, CDR3 protein.

j_call: TRBJ2-7; v_call: TRBV20-1; cdr3_aa: CSAWRTGEAYEQYF
j_call: TRBJ2-1; v_call: TRBV20-1; cdr3_aa: CSASYQGQEQFF
j_call: TRBJ2-5; v_call: TRBV6-5; cdr3_aa: CASSLQRGTWGETQYF
j_call: TRBJ2-7; v_call: TRBV3-1; cdr3_aa: CASSQEGGIYEQYF
j_call: TRBJ1-1; v_call: TRBV2; cdr3_aa: CASRRQPGTEAFF
j_call: TRBJ2-2; v_call: TRBV9; cdr3_aa: CASSDPTGELFF
j_call: TRBJ2-7; v_call: TRBV7-2; cdr3_aa: CASSLALVISEQYF
j_call: TRBJ1-1; v_call: TRBV25-1; cdr3_aa: CASSEYIIRGHKPNTEAFF
j_call: TRBJ2-1; v_call: TRBV12-3/TRBV12-4; cdr3_aa: CASSLRGAINEQFF
j_call: TRBJ2-5; v_call: TRBV20-1; cdr3_aa: CSVEASALETQYF
j_call: TRBJ1-5; v_call: TRBV24-1; cdr3_aa: CATSDSNQPQHF
j_call: TRBJ2-1; v_call: TRBV20-1; cdr3_aa: CSARPSGGVEQFF
j_call: TRBJ1-5; v_call: TRBV20-1; cdr3_aa: CSAMGQGRQPQHF
j_call: TRBJ2-7; v_call: TRBV6-1; cdr3_aa: CASSDPRDRSPYEQYF
j_call: TRBJ1-1; v_call: TRBV11-1; cdr3_aa: CASSPKRGRGGLNTEAFF
j_call: TRBJ2-3; v_call: TRBV4-2; cdr3_aa: CASSQERVGDTQYF
j_call: TRBJ2-7; v_call: TRBV28; cdr3_aa: CASSLPGGGTYEQYF
j_call: TRBJ2-7; v_call: TRBV7-2; cdr3_aa: CASSPTQGYEQYF
j_call: TRBJ2-2; v_call: TRBV4-2; cdr3_aa: CASSQPSGGGELFF
j_call: TRBJ2-2; v_call: TRBV7-6; cdr3_aa: CASSPGTVRGTGELFF
j_call: TRBJ1-2; v_call: TRBV6-1; cdr3_aa: CASSERAGDVYGYTF
j_call: TRBJ2-5; v_call: TRBV18; cdr3_aa: CASSPSREETQYF
j_call: TRBJ2-7; v_call: TRBV5-1; cdr3_aa: CASSRPSEYEQYF
j_call: TRBJ1-1; v_call: TRBV12-3/TRBV12-4; cdr3_aa: CASSPQGITEAFF
j_call: TRBJ2-7; v_call: TRBV20-1; cdr3_aa: CSAEMTGRKYF
j_call: TRBJ2-2; v_call: TRBV6-6; cdr3_aa: CASSYNNPTGELFF
j_call: TRBJ1-1; v_call: TRBV3-1; cdr3_aa: CASSQEEGAVGTEAFF
j_call: TRBJ2-7; v_call: TRBV20-1; cdr3_aa: CSASQGGLYEQYF
j_call: TRBJ2-5; v_call: TRBV11-3; cdr3_aa: CASSRGQSQGTQYF
j_call: TRBJ1-1; v_call: TRBV13; cdr3_aa: CASSLAGTHTEAFF
j_call: TRBJ2-7; v_call: TRBV6-5; cdr3_aa: CASSWGPRSYEQYF
j_call: TRBJ1-5; v_call: TRBV12-3/TRBV12-4; cdr3_aa: CASGDQGQKGKRSQHF
j_call: TRBJ2-5; v_call: TRBV10-3; cdr3_aa: CAISDQGLVETQYF
j_call: TRBJ2-5; v_call: TRBV9; cdr3_aa: CASSAIQGGQETQYF
j_call: TRBJ2-3; v_call: TRBV5-1; cdr3_aa: CASSLIPQGGTDTQYF
j_call: TRBJ2-3; v_call: TRBV3-1; cdr3_aa: CASSNRGVSTDTQYF
j_call: TRBJ1-5; v_call: TRBV19; cdr3_aa: CASAGGARGGNQPQHF
j_call: TRBJ1-4; v_call: TRBV20-1; cdr3_aa: CSARGVRGQPNEKLFF
j_call: TRBJ1-4; v_call: TRBV7-9; cdr3_aa: CASSFRSRQGSEKLFF
j_call: TRBJ1-1; v_call: TRBV18; cdr3_aa: CASSPASMNTEAFF
j_call: TRBJ2-2; v_call: TRBV5-1; cdr3_aa: CASSLADTGELFF
j_call: TRBJ2-5; v_call: TRBV5-1; cdr3_aa: CASNGQSGETQYF
j_call: TRBJ2-1; v_call: TRBV7-9; cdr3_aa: CASQGTRWGASVNEQYF
j_call: TRBJ1-3; v_call: TRBV29-1; cdr3_aa: CSGRGSSGNTIYF
j_call: TRBJ2-1; v_call: TRBV7-6; cdr3_aa: CASSAVWDTWRSEQFF
j_call: TRBJ2-1; v_call: TRBV5-1; cdr3_aa: CASSLRQGRVGEQFF
j_call: TRBJ2-5; v_call: TRBV5-1; cdr3_aa: CASSLLAGDQETQYF
j_call: TRBJ2-1; v_call: TRBV10-3; cdr3_aa: CASSLAGGLEDEQFF
j_call: TRBJ2-7; v_call: TRBV5-1; cdr3_aa: CASSLTDHEQYF
j_call: TRBJ2-5; v_call: TRBV20-1; cdr3_aa: CSARDPRVQETQYF
j_call: TRBJ2-7; v_call: TRBV5-1; cdr3_aa: CASSLTTAAYEQYF
j_call: TRBJ2-1; v_call: TRBV3-1; cdr3_aa: CASSQRTGGAGEQFF
j_call: TRBJ2-7; v_call: TRBV18; cdr3_aa: CASTKTGDAQYF